This is a list of T cell receptor beta chains from one sample in a study of response to subunit inactivated influenza vaccine. Using its own MiXCR run on the RT-PCR reads, TCRdb lists one record per CDR3 protein. The table shows fewer than 250,000 distinct CDR3 sequences, with over 13% occurring only once. The source material was CD8+ T cells sorted from PBMCs, sampled roughly 5 days after vaccination. The receptor source for this set is a man aged 50 to 59 who received an inactivated influenza vaccine. The CDR3 runs from the conserved cysteine through the conserved F or W. Fields, in order: V gene, clone size, J gene, D gene, CDR3 DNA, CDR3 protein. A D gene is named only where the DNA matches it firmly. Some rows have no size entry. The others give once, few or many, or a class for an expanded clone.

>TRBV2|few|TRBJ2-7|TRBD1
TGTGCCAGCAGATTGTACGGGACAGGGGCTCCCTACGAGCAGTACTTC
CASRLYGTGAPYEQYF
>TRBV5-6|-|TRBJ2-1|-
TGTGCCAGCAGCCCCGGCGGTAGCGGCCCCCACAATGAGCAGTTCTTC
CASSPGGSGPHNEQFF
>TRBV6-5|few|TRBJ2-1|-
TGTGCCAGCAGTTACTGGGGTGTCGGTGAGCAGTTCTTC
CASSYWGVGEQFF
>TRBV4-1|few|TRBJ2-2|TRBD2
TGCGCCAGCAGCCAAGCCCTAGCGGGAGTCGGCACCGGGGAGCTGTTTTTT
CASSQALAGVGTGELFF
>TRBV6-5|many|TRBJ2-7|TRBD1
TGTGCCAGCAGTTACTCGGAGACAGGGAAAGACGAGCAGTACTTC
CASSYSETGKDEQYF
>TRBV6-5|few|TRBJ2-7|-
TGTGCCAGCAGTTACGGTTTCTCCGCCTACGAGCAGTACTTC
CASSYGFSAYEQYF
>TRBV20-1|many|TRBJ2-5|-
TGCAGTGCCCGCTCGGCCAGAGAAGAGACCCAGTACTTC
CSARSAREETQYF
>TRBV12-3/TRBV12-4|few|TRBJ1-1|-
TGTGCCAGCAGTTTTGAATCCAACACTGAAGCTTTCTTT
CASSFESNTEAFF
>TRBV7-9|few|TRBJ2-1|-
TGTGCCAGCAGCTTAGGGGTCGGGTCCCAGTTCTTC
CASSLGVGSQFF
>TRBV29-1|-|TRBJ2-2|-
TGCAGCGTTTTGGGGCACCGTGAGACTACCGGGGAGCTGTTTTTT
CSVLGHRETTGELFF
>TRBV5-1|many|TRBJ2-2|-
TGCGCCAGCAGCTGGACCGTTGGGGGCACCGGGGAGCTGTTTTTT
CASSWTVGGTGELFF
>TRBV7-9|few|TRBJ2-7|TRBD1
TGTGCCAGCAGTTTCCGACAGGGTAGTCGGAACGAGCAGTACTTC
CASSFRQGSRNEQYF
>TRBV29-1|many|TRBJ1-1|TRBD1
TGCAGCGTTGTAACAGGGGGCACTGAAGCTTTCTTT
CSVVTGGTEAFF
>TRBV7-9|many|TRBJ1-6|TRBD1
TGTGCCAGCAGTTCCGGGACAGCGGGCAATTCACCCCTCCACTTT
CASSSGTAGNSPLHF
>TRBV11-2|many|TRBJ2-1|TRBD2
TGTGCCTGCGAGGCGGGAGGGCTTAATGAGCAGTTCTTC
CACEAGGLNEQFF
>TRBV5-6|few|TRBJ2-2|TRBD1
TGTGCCAGCAGCGGAGCACAGGGGGCGCTCAAGGGGGAGCTGTTTTTT
CASSGAQGALKGELFF
>TRBV5-6|-|TRBJ2-7|TRBD1
TGTGCCAGCAGCTGGGGGACAGAGTCCTACGAGCAGTACTTC
CASSWGTESYEQYF
>TRBV7-9|few|TRBJ2-3|-
TGTGCCAGCTGGACTGACACAGATACGCAGTATTTT
CASWTDTDTQYF
>TRBV6-2/TRBV6-3|few|TRBJ2-7|TRBD1
TGTGCCAGCAGTTCCATACAGGGGGTCCACGAGCAGTACTTC
CASSSIQGVHEQYF
>TRBV4-3|few|TRBJ1-1|-
TGCGCCAGCAGCCATGGGACTTCTGAAGCTTTCTTT
CASSHGTSEAFF
>TRBV29-1|-|TRBJ1-1|TRBD1
TGCAGCGTTGGCCCGGGACAGAGGAACACTGAAGCTTTCTTT
CSVGPGQRNTEAFF
>TRBV5-1|-|TRBJ2-7|TRBD1
TGCGCCAGCAGCTATCGGACAGGGCCTTACGAGCAGTACTTC
CASSYRTGPYEQYF
>TRBV4-3|-|TRBJ2-3|TRBD1
TGCGCCAGCAGCCATCTGACAGGGGGAAGGGATACGCAGTATTTT
CASSHLTGGRDTQYF
>TRBV13|few|TRBJ2-1|-
TGTGCCAGCAGCTTGGGGGGACTGGGCCCGGGACTTAACAATGAGCAGTTCTTC
CASSLGGLGPGLNNEQFF
>TRBV2|-|TRBJ2-7|TRBD1
TGTGCCAGCAGTGTAACTACAGGGGTATCCTACGAGCAGTACTTC
CASSVTTGVSYEQYF
>TRBV9|-|TRBJ1-6|-
TGTGCCAGCAGCGTTAGTAATTCACCCCTCCACTTT
CASSVSNSPLHF
>TRBV7-8|-|TRBJ2-3|TRBD1
TGTGCCAGCAGTTCCGGGACAGGGGTTCGCGGCACAGATACGCAGTATTTT
CASSSGTGVRGTDTQYF
>TRBV5-1|-|TRBJ2-7|TRBD1
TGCGCCAGCAGCCTGACAGGGGGAGGCCACGAGCAGTACTTC
CASSLTGGGHEQYF
>TRBV6-5|many|TRBJ1-1|-
TGTGCCAGCAGTTTAAGTGAGAACACTGAAGCTTTCTTT
CASSLSENTEAFF
>TRBV20-1|-|TRBJ2-1|TRBD2
TGCAGTGCTAGCGGACTAGCGATGGATGAGCAGTTCTTC
CSASGLAMDEQFF
>TRBV27|few|TRBJ2-1|TRBD2
TGTGCCAGCAGCCAGGGACTAGCGGGGTTATTTGAGCAGTTCTTC
CASSQGLAGLFEQFF
>TRBV7-9|few|TRBJ2-1|-
TGTGCCAGCAGCTTAGGTTGGTCGGCTGGACAGTTCTTC
CASSLGWSAGQFF
>TRBV14|many|TRBJ2-1|-
TGTGCCAGCAGCCATGCACCGGGACTCGGTACCTACAATGAGCAGTTCTTC
CASSHAPGLGTYNEQFF
>TRBV15|medium-sized|TRBJ2-1|-
TGTGCCACCAGCAGAGATGCGGGGGCCTTCAATGAGCAGTTCTTC
CATSRDAGAFNEQFF
>TRBV6-2/TRBV6-3|few|TRBJ2-7|-
TGTGCCAGCAGTCTAGGGACTCGGATGTACGAGCAGTACTTC
CASSLGTRMYEQYF
>TRBV24-1|few|TRBJ1-2|-
TGTGCCACCCGTCACTCATTCGGGACGGACCAAGAGGAGGGTGGCTACACCTTC
CATRHSFGTDQEEGGYTF
>TRBV4-2|few|TRBJ2-2|TRBD1
TGTGCCAGCAGTCCGGGACAGTACACCGGGGAGCTGTTTTTT
CASSPGQYTGELFF
>TRBV12-3/TRBV12-4|-|TRBJ2-1|-
TGTGCCAGCAGTTTTAGCGGAGGCCCCTACAATGAGCAGTTCTTC
CASSFSGGPYNEQFF
>TRBV28|few|TRBJ2-4|TRBD1
TGTGCCAGCAGTTTACCGGGACAGGGGCGGGGGAACATAGCCAAAAACATTCAGTACTTC
CASSLPGQGRGNIAKNIQYF
>TRBV28|few|TRBJ2-2|-
TGTGCCAGCAGTTTGGAAAGGGCGAACACCGGGGAGCTGTTTTTT
CASSLERANTGELFF
>TRBV12-3/TRBV12-4|few|TRBJ1-3|-
TGTGCCAGCAGCCCGGGGCCTGCAGGAAACACCATATATTTT
CASSPGPAGNTIYF